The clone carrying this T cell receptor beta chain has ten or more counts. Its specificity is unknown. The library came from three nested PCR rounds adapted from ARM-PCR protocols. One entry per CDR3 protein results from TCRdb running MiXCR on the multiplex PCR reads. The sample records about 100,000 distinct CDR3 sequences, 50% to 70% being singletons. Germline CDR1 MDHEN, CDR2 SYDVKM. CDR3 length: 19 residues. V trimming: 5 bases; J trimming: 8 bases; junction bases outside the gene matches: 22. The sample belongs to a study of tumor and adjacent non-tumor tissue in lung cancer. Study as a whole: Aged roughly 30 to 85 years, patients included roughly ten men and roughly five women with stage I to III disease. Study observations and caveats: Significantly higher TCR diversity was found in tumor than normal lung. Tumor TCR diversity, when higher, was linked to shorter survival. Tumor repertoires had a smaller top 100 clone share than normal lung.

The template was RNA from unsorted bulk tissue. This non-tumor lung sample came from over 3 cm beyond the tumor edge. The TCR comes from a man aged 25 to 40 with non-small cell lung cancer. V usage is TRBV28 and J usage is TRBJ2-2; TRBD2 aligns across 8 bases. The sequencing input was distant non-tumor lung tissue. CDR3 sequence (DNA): TGTGCCAGCAGTCCCGTAGTCGGAGCGGGGGCCGCGATTTGGGGGGAGCTGTTTTTT. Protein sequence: CASSPVVGAGAAIWGELFF.